One sample yielded the 23 T cell receptor beta chains listed below, sequenced in a study of post-analysis software for immune sequencing data. Study-level points and caveats: A few TRBV segments occurring more often in patients than controls included TRBV5-6, TRBV5-1 and TRBV20-1.

For these receptors, no antigen is known. Built from TCR beta cDNA, the libraries had unique molecular identifiers in them. Via MiXCR, TCRdb re-called the PCR reads, giving one row per CDR3 protein. The sample gives 650,000 to 900,000 distinct CDR3 sequences, about 43% of which show up once; roughly 4.9% is in the top ten. The sequenced sample was blood. The receptor source for this set is a girl between 5 and 17 years old with multiple sclerosis.

The chain recombines TRBV2 with TRBJ2-1; no clear D gene. V was cut by 8 bases and J by 8 bases, with 10 bases left in between. Germline V gene lookup returns CDR1 SNHLY and CDR2 FYNNEI. The CDR3 has 11 residues. The CDR3 nucleotides read TGTGCCAGCGTCGAACTTTATGAGCAGTTCTTC. Protein product: CASVELYEQFF.

The chain joins TRBV28 to TRBJ2-1; 9 positions match TRBD2. Germline V gives CDR1 MDHEN, CDR2 SYDVKM. V trimming: 8 bases; J trimming: 5 bases; junction bases outside the gene matches: 13. This CDR3 is 16 amino acids long. The CDR3 nucleotides read TGTGCCAGCGAAGTAGCGGGAGCACTCAGCAACAATGAGCAGTTCTTC. It translates to CASEVAGALSNNEQFF.

This clonotype has only a few counts. The J gene is TRBJ2-5, the V gene TRBV24-1; no definite D call. CDR1 is KGHDR, CDR2 SFDVKD, per germline. V was clipped by 0 bases and J by 4 bases, with 5 bases between them. CDR3 length equals 13 residues. CDR3 DNA sequence: TGTGCCACCAGTGATTTGGTAGGAGAGACCCAGTACTTC. Translating it yields CATSDLVGETQYF.

This chain joins TRBV7-9 and TRBJ2-3; the match to TRBD1 covers 8 bases. The CDR3 covers 17 residues. The J segment lost 4 bases and the V segment lost 1 base, leaving 10 bases of the junction unmatched. CDR1 SEHNR and CDR2 FQNEAQ come from the germline V gene (reference sequence). For the CDR3, the DNA is TGTGCCAGCAGCTTAGTTATGCGGACAGGGACGGCAGATACGCAGTATTTT. Its protein product is CASSLVMRTGTADTQYF.

Comment on this clonotype: The junction and the germline gene differ at one end; a read error may be behind it. The chain carries TRBV7-9 and TRBJ2-1; the D gene is possibly TRBD2 (6 bases). In germline, CDR1 is SEHNR, CDR2 FQNEAQ (reference sequence). The CDR3 contains 15 residues. CDR3 sequence (DNA): TGTACCAGCAGCTTAGGTGGGACTCCTTATAATGAGCAGTTCTTC. Amino acids: CTSSLGGTPYNEQFF. Complete variable domain (other parts from reference TRBV7-9 and TRBJ2-1): DTGVSQNPRHKITKRGQNVTFRCDPISEHNRLYWYRQTLGQGPEFLTYFQNEAQLEKSRLLSDRFSAERPKGSFSTLEIQRTEQGDSAMYLCTSSLGGTPYNEQFFGPGTRLTVL.

V is TRBV18 and J is TRBJ1-5; TRBD1 aligns across 9 bases. The V segment lost 6 bases and the J segment 3 bases; nucleotides outside the gene matches: 6. Looked up from germline, CDR1 is KGHSH and CDR2 is LQKENI. CDR3 length: 15 residues. CDR3 residues: CASSQDRGLNQPQHF. The DNA of the CDR3 is TGTGCCAGCTCTCAGGACAGGGGACTCAATCAGCCCCAGCATTTT. Complete variable domain (other parts from reference TRBV18 and TRBJ1-5): NAGVMQNPRHLVRRRGQEARLRCSPMKGHSHVYWYRQLPEEGLKFMVYLQKENIIDESGMPKERFSAEFPKEGPSILRIQQVVRGDSAAYFCASSQDRGLNQPQHFGDGTRLSIL.

Here the CDR3 DNA reads TGCAGTGCTAGAGATACGGTAGCGGGAGGGCCCTACAATGAGCAGTTCTTC. Protein sequence: CSARDTVAGGPYNEQFF. This sequence joins TRBV20-1 and TRBJ2-1; 11 bases agree with TRBD2. The germline gives CDR1 DFQATT, CDR2 SNEGSKA (reference sequence). The V segment lost 0 bases and the J segment 2 bases; nucleotides outside the gene matches: 6. CDR3 size: 17 residues.

This clonotype was seen more than once but under ten times. The chain couples TRBV29-1 to TRBJ1-1; tentatively, D is TRBD1 (5 bases). CDR3 size: 13 residues. V lost 7 bases and J 5 bases, leaving 17 bases between the germline ends. The V gene's germline CDR1 is SQVTM and CDR2 ANQGSEA. In nucleotides, the CDR3 is TGCAGCGCTGAGCGGGGGGGACGGACTGAAGCTTTCTTT. Translation: CSAERGGRTEAFF.

This clonotype has more than one count but fewer than ten. The chain has TRBV2 and TRBJ2-3; D tentatively reads TRBD1 or TRBD2 (6 bases each). In germline, CDR1 is SNHLY, CDR2 FYNNEI. V was trimmed by 7 bases and J by 3 bases, leaving 17 bases between them. The CDR3 length is 15 residues. The CDR3 DNA reads as TGTGCCAGCAAGCGTGATGTAGGGGGGACAGATACGCAGTATTTT. It is translated as CASKRDVGGTDTQYF.

The chain is built from TRBV7-6 and TRBJ2-1, with TRBD1 identical over 8 bases. Germline values: CDR1 SGHVS, CDR2 FNYEAQ. This CDR3 spans 17 amino acids. The trim removed 5 bases at V and 0 bases at J, leaving 9 bases unmatched. The CDR3 protein is CASSAGTGGGSYNEQFF. The DNA of the CDR3 is TGTGCCAGCAGCGCCGGGACAGGCGGAGGCTCCTACAATGAGCAGTTCTTC.

This clonotype has only a few counts. V gene TRBV20-1 combines with J gene TRBJ2-3; D ambiguous. CDR3 length equals 16 residues. Germline V gene sequence: CDR1 DFQATT, CDR2 SNEGSKA (reference sequence). The V end lost 0 bases, the J end lost 0 bases, and 13 bases lay between the germline ends. The CDR3: CSARDGRRASTDTQYF. As DNA, the CDR3 is TGCAGTGCTAGAGATGGGCGGCGAGCTAGCACAGATACGCAGTATTTT.

This clonotype was found once. The J gene is TRBJ2-3, the V gene TRBV20-1; D is undetermined. This CDR3 has 14 residues. The ends were cut back, 3 bases at V and 2 bases at J, with 12 bases in the middle. Germline V gives CDR1 DFQATT, CDR2 SNEGSKA (reference sequence). The DNA for the CDR3 is TGCAGTGCTAGCGGGCCCCCACTCACAGATACGCAGTATTTT. Translated: CSASGPPLTDTQYF.

This chain connects TRBV4-3 to TRBJ1-1, with D possibly matching TRBD1 (5 bases). The CDR3 has 15 amino acids. The V end lost 0 bases, the J end lost 0 bases, and 8 bases lay between the germline ends. Per the germline V gene, CDR1 is LGHNA and CDR2 is YSLEER. The CDR3 DNA follows: TGCGCCAGCAGCCAAGAGCCAGGGATGAACACTGAAGCTTTCTTT. Its protein is CASSQEPGMNTEAFF.

The chain recombines TRBV5-4 with TRBJ1-2, with 11 bases fitting TRBD1. The germline CDR1 and CDR2 sequences are SGHNT and YYREEE (reference sequence). This CDR3 region has 17 residues. Trimming removed 4 bases from V and 5 bases from J; junction bases left unmatched: 13. CDR3 region: CASSRMRTGGGGYGYTF. The CDR3 DNA sequence: TGTGCCAGCAGCCGAATGCGGACAGGGGGCGGTGGGTATGGCTACACCTTC.

This clonotype was observed a handful of times. The chain combines TRBV20-1 with TRBJ2-4; TRBD1 is a possible D gene (5 bases). TRBJ2-7 explains the end of the DNA better; the J call may be wrong. CDR1 DFQATT and CDR2 SNEGSKA come from the germline V gene (reference sequence). CDR3 length equals 13 residues. The CDR3 loop is CSARGGSAYEQYF. The CDR3 DNA sequence: TGCAGTGCTAGAGGGGGCTCGGCCTACGAGCAGTACTTC.

This clonotype was found a few times. J is TRBJ2-3 and V is TRBV29-1, with D tentatively TRBD2 (5 bases). Per the germline V gene, CDR1 is SQVTM and CDR2 is ANQGSEA. The CDR3 extends over 13 amino acids. The V and J ends lost 6 bases and 3 bases respectively, with 13 bases between them. The CDR3 here is CSVYNLATDTQYF. In nucleotides, the CDR3 is TGCAGCGTCTATAACCTAGCAACAGATACGCAGTATTTT.

This clonotype showed up just a few times. The J gene is TRBJ2-7, the V gene TRBV20-1; D uncertain. The CDR3 runs 14 residues. The germline gives CDR1 DFQATT, CDR2 SNEGSKA (reference sequence). The V end was cut by 3 bases, the J end by 5 bases, with 17 bases between. The DNA for the CDR3 is TGCAGTGCTAGTCCCCTGACCCGGGCCAACGAGCAGTACTTC. It codes for CSASPLTRANEQYF.

This clonotype has only a few counts. V usage is TRBV20-1 and J usage is TRBJ2-5, with D perhaps TRBD1 (5 bases). Germline V gene sequence: CDR1 DFQATT, CDR2 SNEGSKA (reference sequence). The CDR3 consists of 14 residues. Trimming pared 6 bases from V and 1 base from J, leaving 15 bases between. CDR3 sequence (DNA): TGCAGTGCCCCATCTTGGGGCCTCCAAGAGACCCAGTACTTC. It is translated as CSAPSWGLQETQYF.

V is TRBV13 and J is TRBJ2-1, with 9 nucleotides matching TRBD2. The CDR3 totals 16 residues. CDR1 and CDR2 from the germline V gene are PRHDT and FYEKMQ (reference sequence). V was clipped by 4 bases and J by 7 bases; unmatched bases: 11. The CDR3 sequence: CASSSLAGLDGNEQFF. The CDR3 DNA is TGTGCCAGCAGCTCTCTAGCGGGATTGGATGGGAATGAGCAGTTCTTC.

This chain links TRBV3-1 with TRBJ2-5, with 15 positions matching TRBD2. The V gene's germline CDR1 is LGHDT and CDR2 YNNKEL (reference sequence). CDR3 length equals 14 residues. V shed 8 bases and J 4 bases; nucleotides not matched to a gene: 2. The CDR3 sequence is CASAGLAGGETQYF. DNA for the CDR3: TGTGCCAGCGCGGGACTAGCGGGAGGAGAGACCCAGTACTTC.

The genes are TRBV11-2 and TRBJ2-5; 7 bases align to TRBD2. Germline assignment: CDR1 SGHAT and CDR2 FQNNGV. The ends lost 6 bases at V and 1 base at J; junction bases unmatched: 2. The CDR3 length is 13 residues. CDR3: CASRGLSQETQYF. The DNA of the CDR3 is TGTGCCAGCAGGGGACTAAGCCAAGAGACCCAGTACTTC.

A few counts support this clonotype. This chain joins TRBV27 and TRBJ2-3; 7 positions agree with TRBD1. This CDR3 contains 13 residues. CDR1 and CDR2 (germline): MNHEY, SMNVEV (reference sequence). The junction had 5 bases not matched to a gene; V was cut back by 2 bases and J by 9 bases. The CDR3 DNA sequence: TGTGCCAGCAGTTTACTCGACAGGGTGACGCAGTATTTT. Amino acids: CASSLLDRVTQYF.

J is TRBJ2-3 and V is TRBV28; 12 bases match TRBD2. CDR1 MDHEN and CDR2 SYDVKM come from the germline V gene. The trim removed 3 bases at V and 4 bases at J, leaving 14 bases unmatched. CDR3 length: 19 amino acids. This CDR3 is CASSFDTETSGSNADTQYF. CDR3 DNA: TGTGCCAGCAGTTTTGATACGGAGACTAGCGGGAGCAACGCAGATACGCAGTATTTT.